Below, 4 T cell receptor beta chains from the same sample are listed, as sequenced in a study of cytotoxic CD8 clonotypes in ibrutinib-treated CLL. Assay: immunoSEQ multiplex PCR; the TCRdb copy retains only in-frame clones and omits some. The repertoire holds some 130,000 clones, with 80% to 90% as singletons. Sequenced here: PBMCs, sampled after 24 months of ibrutinib treatment. The receptors were sampled from a human donor with chronic lymphocytic leukemia.

Only one count was recorded for this clone. This rearrangement joins TRBV5-1 to TRBJ2-1; 9 nucleotides agree with TRBD1. Germline trimming cut 4 bases from V and 8 bases from J; bases unmatched to any gene: 4. The germline V gene encodes CDR1 SGHRS and CDR2 YFSETQ. This CDR3 spans 13 amino acids. CDR3 protein: CASSMDRGHEQFF. DNA for the CDR3: TGCGCCAGCAGCATGGACAGGGGCCATGAGCAGTTCTTC.

The chain carries TRBV4-2 and TRBJ2-2; TRBD1 aligns across 11 bases. Germline loops: CDR1 LGHNA, CDR2 YNFKEQ. V shed 1 base and J 2 bases; nucleotides not matched to a gene: 3. CDR3 length equals 17 residues. DNA of the CDR3: TGTGCCAGCAGCCAAGGGGACAGGGGGAGAAACACCGGGGAGCTGTTTTTT. Protein sequence: CASSQGDRGRNTGELFF.

This clone was observed a handful of times. This chain uses TRBV28 with TRBJ2-1, with D perhaps TRBD2 (6 bases). Trimming took 3 bases from V and 4 from J, leaving 13 bases between them. CDR3 length equals 15 residues. The germline V gene encodes CDR1 MDHEN and CDR2 SYDVKM. This CDR3 is CASSFGGIRYNEQFF. The CDR3 coding sequence is TGTGCCAGCAGTTTCGGAGGGATCCGATACAATGAGCAGTTCTTC.

The J gene is TRBJ2-3, the V gene TRBV10-3; no firm D call. Trimming shortened V by 4 bases and J by 2 bases, and 10 bases separated the two germline ends. The V gene's germline CDR1 is ENHRY and CDR2 SYGVKD. The CDR3 runs 14 residues. The CDR3 spells CAISVNLATDTQYF. CDR3 sequence (DNA): TGTGCCATCAGTGTGAACCTCGCCACAGATACGCAGTATTTT.